Presented here are 16 T cell receptor beta chains from one specimen sequenced in a study of blood T cells in healthy people across ages. Then a second PCR, running roughly 7 to 11 cycles, was carried out with a sample-barcoded 5' primer and a J-beta primer mix. TCRdb redid the calling of the 5' RACE reads with MiXCR, one entry per CDR3 protein. The table lists 550,000 to 750,000 distinct CDR3 sequences, around 21% of them singletons. The sample was blood. The receptors here all came from an older man in good health.

V gene TRBV7-9 combines with J gene TRBJ2-1; 10 nucleotides match TRBD2. This CDR3 is 18 amino acids long. With 1 base clipped from V and 0 bases from J, the junction kept 6 bases outside the gene matches. The germline gives CDR1 SEHNR, CDR2 FQNEAQ (reference sequence). In nucleotides, the CDR3 is TGTGCCAGCAGCTTAGGGACTAGCGGTTACAACTCCTACAATGAGCAGTTCTTC. This gives the protein CASSLGTSGYNSYNEQFF.

This chain uses TRBV2 with TRBJ1-4; 8 bases are a match to TRBD1. Losses at the gene ends were 4 bases for V and 8 bases for J; bases not matched to a gene: 9. The CDR3 totals 15 residues. Germline V gene data show CDR1 as SNHLY and CDR2 as FYNNEI. The CDR3: CASSGWTGMGEKLFF. CDR3 in DNA: TGTGCCAGCAGTGGATGGACAGGGATGGGCGAAAAACTGTTTTTT.

The chain is built from TRBV2 and TRBJ2-5, with D perhaps matching TRBD2 (5 bases). V was trimmed by 10 bases and J by 4 bases, leaving 16 bases between them. Germline loops: CDR1 SNHLY, CDR2 FYNNEI. The CDR3 sequence is 13 residues long. CDR3 sequence: CAMKGEVSETQYF. The CDR3 DNA sequence: TGTGCCATGAAGGGAGAGGTGTCAGAGACCCAGTACTTC.

This chain joins TRBV6-1 and TRBJ1-5; 7 bases align to TRBD1. Germline V gene sequence: CDR1 MNHNS, CDR2 SASEGT. V lost 5 bases, J lost 1 base, and 5 bases stayed unmatched. This CDR3 comprises 15 residues. The CDR3, as DNA: TGTGCCAGCAGTCCCCAGGGGGAGAGCAATCAGCCCCAGCATTTT. Amino acid sequence: CASSPQGESNQPQHF.

This clonotype was detected ten times or more. The rearrangement joins TRBV28 to TRBJ1-2, with 8 bases that match TRBD1. The trim removed 2 bases at V and 0 bases at J, leaving 8 bases unmatched. The CDR3 has 17 residues. Germline values: CDR1 MDHEN, CDR2 SYDVKM. The CDR3 protein is CASSLVGQEFTNYGYTF. Here the CDR3 DNA reads TGTGCCAGCAGTTTAGTGGGACAGGAGTTTACTAACTATGGCTACACCTTC.

This chain joins TRBV11-2 and TRBJ2-3; D is unresolved. V was pared by 5 bases and J by 0 bases, with 12 bases between. CDR1 and CDR2 from the germline V gene are SGHAT and FQNNGV. The CDR3 spans 15 residues. CDR3 DNA sequence: TGTGCCAGCAGCCGGAGCCCAGATAGCACAGATACGCAGTATTTT. Protein sequence: CASSRSPDSTDTQYF.

This clonotype was seen ten or more times. The chain recombines TRBV20-1 with TRBJ2-7; weak D call: TRBD2 (5 bases). CDR1 and CDR2 (germline): DFQATT, SNEGSKA (reference sequence). The CDR3 covers 15 residues. V was clipped by 6 bases and J by 0 bases, with 18 bases between them. The CDR3 loop reads CSAEPGQGSSYEQYF. Written as DNA, the CDR3 is TGCAGTGCCGAGCCGGGTCAAGGGAGCTCCTACGAGCAGTACTTC.

A few counts support this clonotype. The chain links TRBV28 to TRBJ2-5, with a weak D call TRBD1 (6 bases). Germline CDR1 MDHEN, CDR2 SYDVKM. The length of the CDR3 is 14 residues. The ends were cut back, 10 bases at V and 2 bases at J, with 17 bases in the middle. The CDR3 spells CANIEPGQQETQYF. The CDR3 bases are TGTGCCAACATCGAACCCGGACAGCAAGAGACCCAGTACTTC. The full variable domain, with the rest looked up from reference TRBV28 and TRBJ2-5, is DVKVTQSSRYLVKRTGEKVFLECVQDMDHENMFWYRQDPGLGLRLIYFSYDVKMKEKGDIPEGYSVSREKKERFSLILESASTNQTSMYLCANIEPGQQETQYFGPGTRLLVL.

This clonotype was seen only a few times. This chain joins TRBV20-1 and TRBJ2-5, with 11 bases matching TRBD2. Trimming at V came to 6 bases and at J to 5 bases, leaving 8 bases not matched to a gene. This CDR3 has 14 residues. Germline-derived CDR1 and CDR2 are DFQATT and SNEGSKA (reference sequence). CDR3 nucleotides: TGCAGTGCGGTCGAGACTAGCGGGATGGAGACCCAGTACTTC. Amino acid sequence: CSAVETSGMETQYF.

In this sample, this clonotype turned up a few times. This sequence joins TRBV2 and TRBJ2-5; possibly TRBD2 for D (7 bases). The J call may be in error: the DNA end matches TRBJ2-7 better. The CDR3 runs 14 residues. Germline values: CDR1 SNHLY, CDR2 FYNNEI. CDR3 DNA: TGTGCCAGCAGTGAAGAATGGGGGGGCCACGAGCAGTACTTC. Protein: CASSEEWGGHEQYF.

The chain is built from TRBV5-1 and TRBJ2-3; 10 positions match TRBD1. Germline CDR1 is SGHRS and CDR2 is YFSETQ. This CDR3 region has 15 residues. V shed 4 bases, J shed 4 bases, and the junction held 6 bases outside the gene matches. As DNA, the CDR3 is TGCGCCAGCAGCGCCGACAGGGGGCTCGCAGATACGCAGTATTTT. It translates to CASSADRGLADTQYF.

This chain joins TRBV7-2 and TRBJ2-5, with D possibly TRBD1 on 6 matching bases. V lost 0 bases to trimming and J lost 10 bases, with 12 bases between them. The CDR3 totals 13 residues. Germline V CDR1 and CDR2: SGHTA, FQGNSA. CDR3 DNA: TGTGCCAGCAGCTTAGCACAGGGCGATTTCCAGTACTTC. Translating it yields CASSLAQGDFQYF.

About this clonotype itself: At one end the junction does not follow the germline gene, possibly because of a read error. The rearrangement links TRBV6-2 or TRBV6-3 to TRBJ2-7; D is perhaps TRBD2 (6 bases). The germline V gene has CDR1 MNHEY and CDR2 SVGEGT. This CDR3 has 14 amino acids. The DNA of the CDR3 is TGTGCCAGCAGTTATGCCGGGACTGTCTACGGGCAGTACTTC. This gives the protein CASSYAGTVYGQYF.

The chain has TRBV7-3 and TRBJ2-3, with TRBD2 identical over 7 bases. The CDR3 has 14 amino acids. Germline CDR1 is SGHTA and CDR2 is FQGTGA. J was trimmed by 3 bases and V by 5 bases; bases with no gene match: 5. CDR3 residues: CASSETSATDTQYF. As DNA, the CDR3 is TGTGCCAGCAGCGAAACTAGCGCTACAGATACGCAGTATTTT. Full variable domain (outside the CDR3, taken from reference TRBV7-3 and TRBJ2-3): GAGVSQTPSNKVTEKGKYVELRCDPISGHTALYWYRQSLGQGPEFLIYFQGTGAADDSGLPNDRFFAVRPEGSVSTLKIQRTERGDSAVYLCASSETSATDTQYFGPGTRLTVL.

This clonotype has a count of ten or more. The chain carries TRBV20-1 and TRBJ2-3; TRBD2 matches at 13 bases. The CDR3 consists of 15 residues. The junction had 8 bases not matched to a gene; V was cut back by 6 bases and J by 5 bases. Germline values: CDR1 DFQATT, CDR2 SNEGSKA (reference sequence). CDR3 protein: CSAPKTSGRRDTQYF. The CDR3, as DNA: TGCAGTGCCCCAAAGACTAGCGGGAGGAGAGATACGCAGTATTTT.

This clonotype has a handful of counts. This chain connects TRBV7-2 to TRBJ1-2; D is ambiguous. Trimming cost V 1 base and J 6 bases, with 6 bases left between them. Germline-derived CDR1 and CDR2 are SGHTA and FQGNSA. This CDR3 has 12 amino acids. The CDR3 loop is CASSLVWHGYTF. CDR3 DNA sequence: TGTGCCAGCAGCTTAGTTTGGCATGGCTACACCTTC.